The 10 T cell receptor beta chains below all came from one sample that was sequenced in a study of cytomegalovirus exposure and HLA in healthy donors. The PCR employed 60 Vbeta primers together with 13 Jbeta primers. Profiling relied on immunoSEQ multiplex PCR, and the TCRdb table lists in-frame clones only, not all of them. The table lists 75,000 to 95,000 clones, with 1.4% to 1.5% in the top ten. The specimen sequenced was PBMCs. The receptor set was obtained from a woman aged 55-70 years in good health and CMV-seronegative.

CDR3 coding DNA: TGTGCCAGCAGTTACTCCGGACAGGGGTACGGGACCCAGTACTTC. This sequence encodes CASSYSGQGYGTQYF. This chain connects TRBV6-5 to TRBJ2-5; TRBD1 aligns across 9 bases. The CDR3 covers 15 residues. Trimming at V came to 0 bases and at J to 7 bases, leaving 6 bases not matched to a gene. CDR1 and CDR2 from the germline V gene are MNHEY and SVGAGI.

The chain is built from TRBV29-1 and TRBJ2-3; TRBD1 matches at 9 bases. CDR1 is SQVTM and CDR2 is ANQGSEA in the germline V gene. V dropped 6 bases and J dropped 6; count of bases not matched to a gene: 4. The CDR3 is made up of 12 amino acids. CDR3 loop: CSVDRGEDTQYF. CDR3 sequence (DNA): TGCAGCGTCGACAGGGGGGAGGATACGCAGTATTTT.

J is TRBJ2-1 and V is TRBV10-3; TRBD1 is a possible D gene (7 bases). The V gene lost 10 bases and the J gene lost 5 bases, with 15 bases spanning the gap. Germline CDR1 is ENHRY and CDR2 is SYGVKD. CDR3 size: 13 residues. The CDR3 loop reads CATGGQTNNEQFF. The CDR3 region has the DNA TGTGCCACCGGGGGACAGACTAACAATGAGCAGTTCTTC.

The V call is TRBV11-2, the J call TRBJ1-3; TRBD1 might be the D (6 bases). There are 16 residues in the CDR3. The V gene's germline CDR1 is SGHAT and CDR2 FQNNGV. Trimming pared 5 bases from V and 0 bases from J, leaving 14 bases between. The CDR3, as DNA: TGTGCCAGCAGCCTCCGGGACACCTACTCTGGAAACACCATATATTTT. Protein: CASSLRDTYSGNTIYF. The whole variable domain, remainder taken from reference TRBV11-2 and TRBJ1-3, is EAGVAQSPRYKIIEKRQSVAFWCNPISGHATLYWYQQILGQGPKLLIQFQNNGVVDDSQLPKDRFSAERLKGVDSTLKIQPAKLEDSAVYLCASSLRDTYSGNTIYFGEGSWLTVV.

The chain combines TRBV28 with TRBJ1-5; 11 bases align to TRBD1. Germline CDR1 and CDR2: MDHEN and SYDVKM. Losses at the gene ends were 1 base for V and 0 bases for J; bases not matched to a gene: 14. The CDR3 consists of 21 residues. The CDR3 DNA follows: TGTGCCAGCAGTTTATCCCACCGGGACAGGGGGGCGCAATATAGCAATCAGCCCCAGCATTTT. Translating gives CASSLSHRDRGAQYSNQPQHF.

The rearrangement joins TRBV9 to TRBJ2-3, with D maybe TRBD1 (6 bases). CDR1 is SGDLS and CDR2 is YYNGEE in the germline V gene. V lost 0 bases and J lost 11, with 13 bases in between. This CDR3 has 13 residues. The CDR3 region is CASSVAGEKKQYF. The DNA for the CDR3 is TGTGCCAGCAGCGTAGCAGGGGAGAAGAAGCAGTATTTT.

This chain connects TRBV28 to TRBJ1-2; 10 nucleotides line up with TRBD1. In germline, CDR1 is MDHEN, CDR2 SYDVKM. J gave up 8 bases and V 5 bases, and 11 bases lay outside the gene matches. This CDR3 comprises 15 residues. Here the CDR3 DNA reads TGTGCCAGCAGTCCTTCGGGACAGGGGATGGGGGGCTACACCTTC. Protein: CASSPSGQGMGGYTF.

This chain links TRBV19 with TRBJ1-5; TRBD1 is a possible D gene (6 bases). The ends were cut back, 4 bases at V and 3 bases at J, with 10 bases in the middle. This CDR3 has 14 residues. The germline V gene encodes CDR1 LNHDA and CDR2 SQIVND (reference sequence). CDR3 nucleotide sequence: TGTGCCAGTAGTACCGGGACACTCAATCAGCCCCAGCATTTT. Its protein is CASSTGTLNQPQHF.

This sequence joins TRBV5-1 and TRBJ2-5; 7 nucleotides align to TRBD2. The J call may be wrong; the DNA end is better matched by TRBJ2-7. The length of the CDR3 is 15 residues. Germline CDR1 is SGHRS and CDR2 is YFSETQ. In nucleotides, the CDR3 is TGCGCCAGCAGCTTGGAGGCGGGAGCGCCCTACGAGCAGTACTTC. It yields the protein CASSLEAGAPYEQYF.

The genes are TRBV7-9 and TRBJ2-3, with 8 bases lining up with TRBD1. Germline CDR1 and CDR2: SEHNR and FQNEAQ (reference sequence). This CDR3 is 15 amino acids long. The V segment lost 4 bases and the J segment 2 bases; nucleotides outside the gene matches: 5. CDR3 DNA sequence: TGTGCCAGCAGCTCAACAGGGGGTTACACAGATACGCAGTATTTT. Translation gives CASSSTGGYTDTQYF. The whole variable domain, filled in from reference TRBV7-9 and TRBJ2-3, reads DTGVSQNPRHKITKRGQNVTFRCDPISEHNRLYWYRQTLGQGPEFLTYFQNEAQLEKSRLLSDRFSAERPKGSFSTLEIQRTEQGDSAMYLCASSSTGGYTDTQYFGPGTRLTVL.